This T cell receptor beta chain came from a study of OX40 agonist ivuxolimab in advanced cancers. Study at large: Ivuxolimab, an agonistic anti-OX40 (CD134) antibody, was given to patients. Study findings and constraints: Blood T cells, both CD4+ and CD8+, expanded clonally by week 6 at 0.1 to 3.0 mg/kg. The authors did not determine the antigen specificity of the expanded peripheral T cells. Among patients with partial responses at 0.1-3.0 mg/kg, clonal expansion was among the lowest.

A remark on this clone: No antigen is known for it.

V dropped 2 bases and J dropped 6 bases, with 11 bases sitting between them. Germline V gene data show CDR1 as MNHEY and CDR2 as SVGAGI. The CDR3 covers 14 residues. Clones were read by immunoSEQ multiplex PCR, and TCRdb kept only the in-frame ones, dropping some. The sample lists 130,000 or so clones, about nine tenths occurring once. The rearrangement links TRBV6-5 to TRBJ2-1, with D unresolved. This material consisted of CD4+ or CD8+ T cells sorted from blood, taken in a trial of the OX40 agonist ivuxolimab. The receptor's source is an adult with an advanced solid tumor such as melanoma, head and neck, liver or kidney cancer. CDR3 DNA: TGTGCCAGCAGTTACAGTATAACTCGCAATGAGCAGTTCTTC. Protein product: CASSYSITRNEQFF.